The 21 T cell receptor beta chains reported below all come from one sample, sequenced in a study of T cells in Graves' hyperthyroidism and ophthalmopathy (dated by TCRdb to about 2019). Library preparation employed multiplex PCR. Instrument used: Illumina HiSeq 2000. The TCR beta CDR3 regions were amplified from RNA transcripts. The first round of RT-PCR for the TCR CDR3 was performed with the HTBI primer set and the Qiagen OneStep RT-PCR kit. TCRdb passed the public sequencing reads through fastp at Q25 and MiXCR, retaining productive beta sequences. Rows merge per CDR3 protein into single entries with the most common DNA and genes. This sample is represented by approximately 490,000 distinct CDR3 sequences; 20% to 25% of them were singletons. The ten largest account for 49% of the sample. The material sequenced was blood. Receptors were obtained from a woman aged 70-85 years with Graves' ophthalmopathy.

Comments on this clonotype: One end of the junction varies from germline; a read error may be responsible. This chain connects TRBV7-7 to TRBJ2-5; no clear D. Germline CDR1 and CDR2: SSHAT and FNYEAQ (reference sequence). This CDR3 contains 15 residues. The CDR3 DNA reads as TGTGCTAGCAGCCCACGCGGTGCGACTTGGAAGACCCAGTACTTC. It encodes CASSPRGATWKTQYF.

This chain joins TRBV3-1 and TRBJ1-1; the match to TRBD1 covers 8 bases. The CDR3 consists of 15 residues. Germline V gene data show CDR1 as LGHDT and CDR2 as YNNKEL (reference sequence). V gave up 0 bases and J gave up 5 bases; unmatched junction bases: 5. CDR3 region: CASSQDYDRGTEAFF. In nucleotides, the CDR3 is TGTGCCAGCAGCCAAGATTATGACAGGGGAACTGAAGCTTTCTTT.

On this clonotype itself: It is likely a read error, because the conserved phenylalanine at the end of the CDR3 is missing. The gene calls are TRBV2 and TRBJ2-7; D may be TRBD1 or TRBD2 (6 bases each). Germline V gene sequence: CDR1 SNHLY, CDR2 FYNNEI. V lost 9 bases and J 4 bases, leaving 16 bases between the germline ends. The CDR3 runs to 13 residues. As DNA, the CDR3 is TGTGCCAGGGGGTGGGGGGCTTCTTACGAGCAGTACCTC. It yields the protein CARGWGASYEQYL.

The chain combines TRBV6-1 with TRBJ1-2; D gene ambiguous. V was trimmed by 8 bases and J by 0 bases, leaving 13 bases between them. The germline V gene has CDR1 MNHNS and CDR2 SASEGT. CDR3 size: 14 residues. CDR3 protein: CASGKSLSNYGYTF. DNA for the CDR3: TGTGCCAGCGGAAAAAGCCTATCTAACTATGGCTACACCTTC.

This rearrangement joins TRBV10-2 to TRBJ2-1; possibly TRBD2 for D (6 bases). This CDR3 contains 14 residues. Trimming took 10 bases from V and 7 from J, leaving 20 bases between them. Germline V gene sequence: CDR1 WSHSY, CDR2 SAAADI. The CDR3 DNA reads TGCGCCACCTCGGGGGACTTAAGGAGGAATGAGCAGTTCTTC. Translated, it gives CATSGDLRRNEQFF.

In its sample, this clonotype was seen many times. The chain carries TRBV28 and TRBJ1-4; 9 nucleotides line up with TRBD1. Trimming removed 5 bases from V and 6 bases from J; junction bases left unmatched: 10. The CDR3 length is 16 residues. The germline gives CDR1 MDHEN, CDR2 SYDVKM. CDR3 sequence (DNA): TGTGCCAGCAGTCCATCACAGGGGGCGGGGGATGAAAAACTGTTTTTT. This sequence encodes CASSPSQGAGDEKLFF.

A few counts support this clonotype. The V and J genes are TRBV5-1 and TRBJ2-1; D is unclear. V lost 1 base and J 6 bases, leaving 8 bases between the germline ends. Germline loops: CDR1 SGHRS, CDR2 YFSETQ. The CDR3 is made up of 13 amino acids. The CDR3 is CASSLSPSNEQFF. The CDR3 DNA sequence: TGCGCCAGCAGCTTGTCACCGTCCAATGAGCAGTTCTTC.

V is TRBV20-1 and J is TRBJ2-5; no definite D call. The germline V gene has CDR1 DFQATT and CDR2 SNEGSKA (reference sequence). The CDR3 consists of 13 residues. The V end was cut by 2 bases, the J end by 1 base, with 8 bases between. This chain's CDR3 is CSARSPGQETQYF. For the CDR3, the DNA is TGCAGTGCTAGATCCCCCGGCCAAGAGACCCAGTACTTC.

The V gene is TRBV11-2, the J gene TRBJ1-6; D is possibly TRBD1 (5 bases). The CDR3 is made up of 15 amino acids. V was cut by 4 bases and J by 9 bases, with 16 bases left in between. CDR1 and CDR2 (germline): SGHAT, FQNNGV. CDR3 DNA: TGTGCCAGCAGCTGGGGGACCGCTCGAGGTTCACCCCTCCACTTT. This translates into CASSWGTARGSPLHF.

CDR3 DNA: TGTGCCAGCAGTGACGACGGGAGGACCGGCTACGAGCAGTACTTC. Protein: CASSDDGRTGYEQYF. The rearrangement joins TRBV2 to TRBJ2-7; TRBD2 agrees at 7 bases. CDR1 is SNHLY, CDR2 FYNNEI, per germline. J lost 3 bases, V lost 3 bases, and 8 bases had no gene match. This CDR3 has 15 residues.

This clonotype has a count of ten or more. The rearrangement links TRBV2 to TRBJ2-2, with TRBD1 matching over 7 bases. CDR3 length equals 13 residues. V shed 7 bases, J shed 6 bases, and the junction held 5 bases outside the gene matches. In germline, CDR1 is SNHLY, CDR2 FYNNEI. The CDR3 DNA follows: TGTGCCAGCAAGACAGGGTCAGCCGGGGAGCTGTTTTTT. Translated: CASKTGSAGELFF.

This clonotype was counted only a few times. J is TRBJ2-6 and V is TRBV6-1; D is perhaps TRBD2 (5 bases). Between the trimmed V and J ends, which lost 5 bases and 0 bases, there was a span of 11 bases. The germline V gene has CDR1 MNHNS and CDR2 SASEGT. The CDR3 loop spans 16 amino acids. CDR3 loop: CASSPTEGSGANVLTF. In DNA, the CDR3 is TGTGCCAGCAGTCCCACCGAGGGCTCTGGGGCCAACGTCCTGACTTTC.

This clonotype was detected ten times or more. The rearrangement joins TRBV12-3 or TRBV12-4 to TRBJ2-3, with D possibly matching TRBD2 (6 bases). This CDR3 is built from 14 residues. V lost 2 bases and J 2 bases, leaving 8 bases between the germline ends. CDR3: CASSLWEDTDTQYF. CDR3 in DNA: TGTGCCAGCAGTTTATGGGAGGACACAGATACGCAGTATTTT.

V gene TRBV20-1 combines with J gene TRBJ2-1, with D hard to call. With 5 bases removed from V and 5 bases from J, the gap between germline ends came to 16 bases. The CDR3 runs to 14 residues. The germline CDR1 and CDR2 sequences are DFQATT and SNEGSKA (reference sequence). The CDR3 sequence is CSAPRAAGHNEQFF. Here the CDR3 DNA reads TGCAGTGCTCCCCGGGCGGCAGGACACAATGAGCAGTTCTTC.

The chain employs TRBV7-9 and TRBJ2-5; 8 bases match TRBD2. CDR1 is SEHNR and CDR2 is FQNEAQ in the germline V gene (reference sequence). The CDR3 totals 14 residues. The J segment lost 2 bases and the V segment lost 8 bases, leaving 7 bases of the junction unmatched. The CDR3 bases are TGTGCCAGCTCCCGACTAGCGACGCAAGAGACCCAGTACTTC. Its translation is CASSRLATQETQYF.

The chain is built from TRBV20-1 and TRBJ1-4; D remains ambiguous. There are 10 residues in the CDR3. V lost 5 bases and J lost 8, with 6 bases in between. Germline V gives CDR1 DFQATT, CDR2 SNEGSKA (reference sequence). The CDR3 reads CSAYWEKLFF. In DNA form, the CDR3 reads TGCAGTGCTTATTGGGAAAAACTGTTTTTT.

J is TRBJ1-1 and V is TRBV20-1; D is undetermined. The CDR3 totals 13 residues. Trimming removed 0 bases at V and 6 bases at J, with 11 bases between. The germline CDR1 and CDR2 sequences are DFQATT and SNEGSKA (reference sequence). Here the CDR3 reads CSARESPGAEAFF. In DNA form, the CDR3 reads TGCAGTGCTAGAGAATCCCCGGGAGCTGAAGCTTTCTTT.

CDR3 loop: CASGWPLAGTYEQYF. For the CDR3, the DNA is TGTGCCAGCGGATGGCCTCTAGCGGGAACTTACGAGCAGTACTTC. The rearrangement uses TRBV6-1 and TRBJ2-7, with 9 bases identical to TRBD2. The CDR3 totals 15 residues. Germline V gene lookup returns CDR1 MNHNS and CDR2 SASEGT. V lost 8 bases and J lost 4; bases outside the gene matches: 12.

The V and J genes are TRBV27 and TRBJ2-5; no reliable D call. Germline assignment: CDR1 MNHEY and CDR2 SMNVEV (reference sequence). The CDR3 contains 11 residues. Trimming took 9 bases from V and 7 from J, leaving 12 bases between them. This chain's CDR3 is CASGQARTQYF. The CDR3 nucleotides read TGTGCCAGTGGTCAGGCGAGGACCCAGTACTTC.

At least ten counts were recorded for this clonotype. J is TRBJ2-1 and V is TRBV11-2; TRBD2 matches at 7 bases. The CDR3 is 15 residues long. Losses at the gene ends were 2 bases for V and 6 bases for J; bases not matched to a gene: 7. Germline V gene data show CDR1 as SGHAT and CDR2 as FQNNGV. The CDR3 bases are TGTGCCAGCAGCTTAAGCGGGACCCCCCTCAATGAGCAGTTCTTC. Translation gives CASSLSGTPLNEQFF.

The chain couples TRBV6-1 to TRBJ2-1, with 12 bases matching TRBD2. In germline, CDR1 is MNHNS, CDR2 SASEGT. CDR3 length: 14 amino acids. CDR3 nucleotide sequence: TGTGGACTAGCGGGAGCGAGCTCCTACAATGAGCAGTTCTTC. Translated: CGLAGASSYNEQFF.